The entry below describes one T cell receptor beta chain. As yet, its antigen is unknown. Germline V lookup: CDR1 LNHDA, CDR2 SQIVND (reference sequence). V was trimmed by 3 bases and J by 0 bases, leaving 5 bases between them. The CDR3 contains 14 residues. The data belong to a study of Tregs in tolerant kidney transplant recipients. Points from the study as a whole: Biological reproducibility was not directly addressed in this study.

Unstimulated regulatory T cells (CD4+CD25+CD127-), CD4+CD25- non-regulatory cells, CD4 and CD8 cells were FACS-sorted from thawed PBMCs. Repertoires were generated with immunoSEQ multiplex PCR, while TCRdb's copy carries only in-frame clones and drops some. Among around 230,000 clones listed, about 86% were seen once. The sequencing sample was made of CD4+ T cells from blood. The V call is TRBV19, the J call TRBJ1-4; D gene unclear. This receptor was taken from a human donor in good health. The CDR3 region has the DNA TGTGCCAGTAGTATGGGTGCAACTAATGAAAAACTGTTTTTT. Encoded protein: CASSMGATNEKLFF.